The 5 T cell receptor beta chains given below trace back to one sample, sequenced in a study of control samples from healthy donors and cancer patients. The data were produced by immunoSEQ multiplex PCR, yet TCRdb's version contains in-frame clones alone and is incomplete. The sample has around 90,000 clones, 85% to 90% seen once. The sequencing input was blood. These receptors originate from a woman in her forties in good health.

The chain has TRBV2 and TRBJ1-2; no clear D. CDR1 is SNHLY and CDR2 is FYNNEI in the germline V gene. Trimming took 6 bases from V and 2 from J, leaving 16 bases between them. The CDR3 sequence is 15 residues long. Written as DNA, the CDR3 is TGTGCCAGCAGCCCCTCCCACGGAGGGAACTATGGCTACACCTTC. Its translation is CASSPSHGGNYGYTF.

CDR3 sequence: CASSMDGEDTQYF. In nucleotides, the CDR3 is TGTGCCAGTAGTATGGACGGAGAAGATACGCAGTATTTT. This chain joins TRBV19 and TRBJ2-3, with D unclear. Germline V gives CDR1 LNHDA, CDR2 SQIVND (reference sequence). Trimming pared 3 bases from V and 5 bases from J, leaving 9 bases between. The CDR3 is 13 amino acids.

This clone was counted a few times. The genes are TRBV9 and TRBJ2-3; the D is unclear. The ends were cut back, 5 bases at V and 2 bases at J, with 15 bases in the middle. This CDR3 region has 15 residues. Per germline, CDR1 SGDLS and CDR2 YYNGEE. CDR3 DNA: TGTGCCAGCAGTGGAAGCCAGCCTGCCACAGATACGCAGTATTTT. Protein: CASSGSQPATDTQYF. Combining the CDR3 with reference TRBV9 and TRBJ2-3 gives the whole variable domain DSGVTQTPKHLITATGQRVTLRCSPRSGDLSVYWYQQSLDQGLQFLIQYYNGEERAKGNILERFSAQQFPDLHSELNLSSLELGDSALYFCASSGSQPATDTQYFGPGTRLTVL.

This chain connects TRBV7-2 to TRBJ2-6, with D tentatively TRBD1 or TRBD2 (7 bases each). CDR3 length: 17 residues. Trimming took 5 bases from V and 1 from J, leaving 15 bases between them. In germline, CDR1 is SGHTA, CDR2 FQGNSA. The CDR3 spells CASSPRGGPSGANVLTF. The CDR3 DNA sequence: TGTGCCAGCAGCCCCAGGGGGGGGCCATCTGGGGCCAACGTCCTGACTTTC.

V and J are TRBV6-2 or TRBV6-3 and TRBJ2-7, with D unclear. The germline V gene encodes CDR1 MNHEY and CDR2 SVGEGT. The CDR3 totals 14 residues. V lost 6 bases and J lost 5, with 17 bases in between. Here the CDR3 reads CASSTVVPPDEQYF. For the CDR3, the DNA is TGTGCCAGCAGCACCGTAGTTCCGCCGGACGAGCAGTACTTC.